This T cell receptor beta chain was sequenced during a study of T-cell memory formation after mild COVID-19. This clonotype was seen a few times. Trimming at V came to 5 bases and at J to 1 base, leaving 8 bases not matched to a gene. This CDR3 has 16 amino acids. Germline V gene sequence: CDR1 SEHNR, CDR2 FQNEAQ (reference sequence). TCRdb processed the 5' RACE reads anew with MiXCR; each CDR3 protein has one entry. The table lists around 180,000 distinct CDR3 sequences, roughly 17% of them singletons. The chain has TRBV7-9 and TRBJ2-3; 8 bases are a match to TRBD2. This clonotype was obtained from an adult woman who had mild COVID-19 (a few samples of this study predate the infection). Cell type and time point are not known. The source material was PBMCs or a T cell subset sorted from them (not recorded which). This chain's CDR3 is CASSPDSGAGTDTQYF. Here the CDR3 DNA reads TGTGCCAGCAGCCCCGATAGCGGGGCCGGCACAGATACGCAGTATTTT.